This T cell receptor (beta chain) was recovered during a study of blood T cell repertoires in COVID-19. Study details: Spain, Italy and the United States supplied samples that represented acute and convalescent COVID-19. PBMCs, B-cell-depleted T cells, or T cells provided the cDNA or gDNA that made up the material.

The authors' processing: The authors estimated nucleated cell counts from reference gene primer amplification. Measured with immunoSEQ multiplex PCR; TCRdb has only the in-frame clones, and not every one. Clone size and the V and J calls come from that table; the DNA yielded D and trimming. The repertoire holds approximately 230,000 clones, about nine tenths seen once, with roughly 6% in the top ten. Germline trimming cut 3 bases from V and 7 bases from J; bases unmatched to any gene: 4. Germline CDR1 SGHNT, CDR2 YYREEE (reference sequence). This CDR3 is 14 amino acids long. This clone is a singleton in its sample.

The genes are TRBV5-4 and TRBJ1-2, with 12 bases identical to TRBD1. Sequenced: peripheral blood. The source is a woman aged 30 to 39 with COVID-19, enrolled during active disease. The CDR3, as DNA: TGTGCCAGCAGCTGGGGACAGGGGGCGGGTGGCTACACCTTC. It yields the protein CASSWGQGAGGYTF.